This T cell receptor (beta chain) was identified in a study of shared clonotypes between healthy human individuals. Study results and limitations: The represented genetic and exposure-history diversity was limited by the small number of donors. Sharing across four donors was highest in naive CD4 (about 5%) and lowest in memory CD8 (0.4%).

Deep level was the assay's run setting. Repertoires were generated with immunoSEQ multiplex PCR, while TCRdb's copy carries only in-frame clones and drops some. The profile shows some 2.4 million clones, over 85% of them singletons. CDR1 and CDR2 from the germline V gene are MDHEN and SYDVKM. The V and J ends lost 4 bases and 8 bases, in that order; junction bases with no gene match: 9. This CDR3 is 15 amino acids long. About this clone itself: The target antigen is unknown.

The study separated CD4+ cells into CD45RA+ naive and CD45RA-negative memory subsets. The receptor's source is a young man in good health. Some clones in this sample may be carry-over from other donors' samples. The chain combines TRBV28 with TRBJ1-5, with TRBD1 matching over 9 bases. Material for sequencing was naive CD4+ T cells from PBMCs. Subset of the sample: CD45RA+ positively selected. CDR3 nucleotide sequence: TGTGCCAGCAGTTCGACTACAGGGGGCGGTAAGCCCCAGCATTTT. The encoded protein is CASSSTTGGGKPQHF.